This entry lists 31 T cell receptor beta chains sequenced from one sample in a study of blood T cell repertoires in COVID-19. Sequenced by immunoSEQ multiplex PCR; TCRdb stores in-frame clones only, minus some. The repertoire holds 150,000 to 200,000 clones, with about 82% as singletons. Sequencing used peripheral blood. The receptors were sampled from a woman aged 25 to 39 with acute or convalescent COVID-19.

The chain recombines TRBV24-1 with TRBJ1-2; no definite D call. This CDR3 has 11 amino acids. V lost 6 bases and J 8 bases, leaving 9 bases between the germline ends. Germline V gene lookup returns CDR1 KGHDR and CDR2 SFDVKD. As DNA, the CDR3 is TGTGCCACCAGTCGAGGGTCAGGCTACACCTTC. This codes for CATSRGSGYTF.

The CDR3 sequence is CASTLTGVGNTIYF. CDR3 nucleotide sequence: TGTGCCAGCACCCTGACAGGGGTTGGAAACACCATATATTTT. The genes are TRBV28 and TRBJ1-3, with 8 bases aligning to TRBD1. Germline V gives CDR1 MDHEN, CDR2 SYDVKM. The junction had 5 bases not matched to a gene; V was cut back by 7 bases and J by 3 bases. There are 14 residues in the CDR3.

The CDR3 bases are TGTGCCAGCAGGTACGGACTGGATACAGATACGCAGTATTTT. Residues: CASRYGLDTDTQYF. The chain joins TRBV6-2 or TRBV6-3 to TRBJ2-3, with a possible D match to TRBD2 (5 bases). V was cut by 6 bases and J by 3 bases, with 13 bases left in between. This CDR3 has 14 amino acids. The germline CDR1 and CDR2 sequences are MNHEY and SVGEGT.

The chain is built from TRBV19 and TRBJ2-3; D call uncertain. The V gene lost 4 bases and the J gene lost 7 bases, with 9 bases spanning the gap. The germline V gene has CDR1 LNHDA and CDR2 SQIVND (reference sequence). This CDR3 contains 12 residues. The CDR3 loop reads CASSNSRYTQYF. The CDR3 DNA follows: TGTGCCAGTAGTAATAGTAGATATACGCAGTATTTT.

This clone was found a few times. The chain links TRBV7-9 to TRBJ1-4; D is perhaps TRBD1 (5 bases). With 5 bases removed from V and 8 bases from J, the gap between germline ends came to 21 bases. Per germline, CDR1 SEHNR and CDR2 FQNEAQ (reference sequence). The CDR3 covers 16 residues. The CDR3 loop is CASSTNSRDRREKLFF. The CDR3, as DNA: TGTGCCAGCAGCACAAATTCCAGGGATCGACGCGAAAAACTGTTTTTT. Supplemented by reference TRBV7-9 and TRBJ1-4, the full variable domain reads DTGVSQNPRHKITKRGQNVTFRCDPISEHNRLYWYRQTLGQGPEFLTYFQNEAQLEKSRLLSDRFSAERPKGSFSTLEIQRTEQGDSAMYLCASSTNSRDRREKLFFGSGTQLSVL.

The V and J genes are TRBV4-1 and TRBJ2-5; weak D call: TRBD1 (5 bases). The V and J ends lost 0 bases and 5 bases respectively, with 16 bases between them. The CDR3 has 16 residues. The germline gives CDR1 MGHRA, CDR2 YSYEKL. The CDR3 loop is CASSQDLAGLRETQYF. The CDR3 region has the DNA TGCGCCAGCAGCCAAGATCTGGCAGGGCTCCGGGAGACCCAGTACTTC.

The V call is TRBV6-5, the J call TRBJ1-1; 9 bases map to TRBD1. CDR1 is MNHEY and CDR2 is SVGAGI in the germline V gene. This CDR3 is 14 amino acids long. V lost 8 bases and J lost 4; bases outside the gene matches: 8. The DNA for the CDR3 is TGTGCCAGCGCTAACAGGGGGCGCGGCACTGAAGCTTTCTTT. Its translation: CASANRGRGTEAFF.

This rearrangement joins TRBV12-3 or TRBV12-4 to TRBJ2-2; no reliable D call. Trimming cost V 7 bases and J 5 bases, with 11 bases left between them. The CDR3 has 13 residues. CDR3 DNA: TGTGCCAGCACTTTTTCTCAGACCGGGGAGCTGTTTTTT. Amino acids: CASTFSQTGELFF.

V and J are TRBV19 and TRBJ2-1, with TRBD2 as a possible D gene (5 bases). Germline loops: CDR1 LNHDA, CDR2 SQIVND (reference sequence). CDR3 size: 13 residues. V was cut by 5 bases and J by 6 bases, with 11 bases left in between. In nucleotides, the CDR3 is TGTGCCAGTAGTGTGGACTTATTCAATGAGCAGTTCTTC. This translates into CASSVDLFNEQFF.

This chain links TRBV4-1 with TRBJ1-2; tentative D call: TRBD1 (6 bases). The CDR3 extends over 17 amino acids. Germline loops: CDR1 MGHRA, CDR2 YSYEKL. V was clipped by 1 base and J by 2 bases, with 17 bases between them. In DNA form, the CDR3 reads TGCGCCAGCAGCCAAGCTCTGGAAGGGACAATCAACTATGGCTACACCTTC. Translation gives CASSQALEGTINYGYTF.

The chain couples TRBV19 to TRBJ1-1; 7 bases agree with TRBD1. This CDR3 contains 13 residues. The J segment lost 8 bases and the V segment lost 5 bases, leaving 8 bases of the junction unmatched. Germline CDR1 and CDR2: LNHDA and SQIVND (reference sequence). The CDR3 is CASSLRGGNEAFF. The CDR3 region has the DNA TGTGCCAGTAGTCTTAGAGGGGGCAACGAAGCTTTCTTT.

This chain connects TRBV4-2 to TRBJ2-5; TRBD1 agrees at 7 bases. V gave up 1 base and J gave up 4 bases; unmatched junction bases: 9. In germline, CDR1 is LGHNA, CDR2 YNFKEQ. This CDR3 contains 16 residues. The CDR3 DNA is TGTGCCAGCAGCCAAGCGACGACAGGGCAGGTAGAGACCCAGTACTTC. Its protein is CASSQATTGQVETQYF.

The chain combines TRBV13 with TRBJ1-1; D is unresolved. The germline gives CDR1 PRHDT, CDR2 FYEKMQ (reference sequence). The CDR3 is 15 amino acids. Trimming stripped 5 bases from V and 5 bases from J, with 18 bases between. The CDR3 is CASSPAVPSWTEAFF. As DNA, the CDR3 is TGTGCCAGCAGCCCAGCGGTACCCTCGTGGACTGAAGCTTTCTTT.

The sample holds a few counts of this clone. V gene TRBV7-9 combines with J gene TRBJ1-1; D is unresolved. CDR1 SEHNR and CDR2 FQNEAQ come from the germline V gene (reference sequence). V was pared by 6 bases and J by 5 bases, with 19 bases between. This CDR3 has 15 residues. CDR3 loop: CASRAEGGWRTEAFF. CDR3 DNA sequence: TGTGCCAGCAGGGCGGAGGGAGGATGGCGGACTGAAGCTTTCTTT.

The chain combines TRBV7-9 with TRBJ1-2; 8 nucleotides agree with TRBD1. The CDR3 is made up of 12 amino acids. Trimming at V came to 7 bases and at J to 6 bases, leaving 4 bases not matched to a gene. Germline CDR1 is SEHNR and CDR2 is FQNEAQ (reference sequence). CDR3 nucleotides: TGTGCCAGCACGGGACAGGTAGATGGCTACACCTTC. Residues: CASTGQVDGYTF.

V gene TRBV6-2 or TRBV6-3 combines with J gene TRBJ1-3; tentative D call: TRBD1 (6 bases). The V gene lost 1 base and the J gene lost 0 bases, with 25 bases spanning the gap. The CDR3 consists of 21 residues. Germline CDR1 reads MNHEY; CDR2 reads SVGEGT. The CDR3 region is CASSYFGHVLRDNTSGNTIYF. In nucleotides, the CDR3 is TGTGCCAGCAGTTACTTTGGTCATGTACTTCGGGACAACACCTCTGGAAACACCATATATTTT.

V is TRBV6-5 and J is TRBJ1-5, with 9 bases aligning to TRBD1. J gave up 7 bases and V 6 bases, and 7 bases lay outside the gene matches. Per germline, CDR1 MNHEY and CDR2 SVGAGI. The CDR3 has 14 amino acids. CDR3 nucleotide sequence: TGTGCCAGCAGGCTACAGGGGGCAGACCAGCCCCAGCATTTT. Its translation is CASRLQGADQPQHF.

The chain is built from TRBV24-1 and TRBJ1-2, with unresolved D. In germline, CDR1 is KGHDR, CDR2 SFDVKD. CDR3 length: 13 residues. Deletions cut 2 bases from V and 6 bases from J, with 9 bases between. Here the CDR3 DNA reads TGTGCCACCAGTGATTCCCGTTTTGATGGCTACACCTTC. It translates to CATSDSRFDGYTF.

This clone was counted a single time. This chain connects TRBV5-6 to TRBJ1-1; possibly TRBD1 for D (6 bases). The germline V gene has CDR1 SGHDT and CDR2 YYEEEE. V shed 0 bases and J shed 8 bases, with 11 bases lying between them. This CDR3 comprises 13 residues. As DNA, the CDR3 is TGTGCCAGCAGCTTGGGGGACATAACCGAAGCTTTCTTT. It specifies CASSLGDITEAFF.

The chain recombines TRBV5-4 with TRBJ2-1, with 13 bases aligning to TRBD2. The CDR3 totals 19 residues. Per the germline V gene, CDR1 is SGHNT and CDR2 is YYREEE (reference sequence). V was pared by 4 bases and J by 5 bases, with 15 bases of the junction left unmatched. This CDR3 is CASSLPGLAGRLPHNEQFF. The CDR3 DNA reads TGTGCCAGCAGCCTACCGGGACTAGCGGGACGACTACCCCACAATGAGCAGTTCTTC.

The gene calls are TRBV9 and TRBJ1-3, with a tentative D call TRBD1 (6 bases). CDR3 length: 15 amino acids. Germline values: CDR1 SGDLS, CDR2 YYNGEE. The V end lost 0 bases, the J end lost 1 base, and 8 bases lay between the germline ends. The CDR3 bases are TGTGCCAGCAGCGTAGCTACAGGGTCTGGAAACACCATATATTTT. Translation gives CASSVATGSGNTIYF.

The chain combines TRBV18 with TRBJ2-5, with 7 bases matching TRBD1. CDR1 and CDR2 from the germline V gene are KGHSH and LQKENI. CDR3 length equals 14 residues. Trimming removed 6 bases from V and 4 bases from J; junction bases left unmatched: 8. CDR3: CASSQIQGRETQYF. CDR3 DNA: TGTGCCAGCTCTCAAATACAGGGGCGAGAGACCCAGTACTTC.

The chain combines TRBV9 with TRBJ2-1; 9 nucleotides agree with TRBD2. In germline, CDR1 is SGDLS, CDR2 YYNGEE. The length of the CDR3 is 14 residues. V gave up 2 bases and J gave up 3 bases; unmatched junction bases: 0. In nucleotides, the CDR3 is TGTGCCAGCAGCGTTAGCGGGGGCTACAATGAGCAGTTCTTC. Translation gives CASSVSGGYNEQFF.

CDR3 DNA sequence: TGCGCCAGCAGCTTGGCCAACCTACAGGGATATTCCTATAATTCACCCCTCCACTTT. Protein: CASSLANLQGYSYNSPLHF. The rearrangement joins TRBV5-1 to TRBJ1-6; maybe TRBD1 (6 bases). Looked up from germline, CDR1 is SGHRS and CDR2 is YFSETQ. This CDR3 spans 19 amino acids. The ends were cut back, 0 bases at V and 1 base at J, with 17 bases in the middle.

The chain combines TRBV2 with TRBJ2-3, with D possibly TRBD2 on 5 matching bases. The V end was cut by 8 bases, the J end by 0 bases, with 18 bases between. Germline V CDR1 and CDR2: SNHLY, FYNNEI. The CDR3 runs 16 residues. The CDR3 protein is CASARGLTASTDTQYF. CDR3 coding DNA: TGTGCCAGCGCTCGAGGACTTACCGCTAGCACAGATACGCAGTATTTT.

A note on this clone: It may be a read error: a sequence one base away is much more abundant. CDR3 loop: CASSESGTYGYTF. The CDR3 nucleotides are TGTGCCAGCAGTGAATCGGGTACCTATGGCTACACCTTC. This rearrangement joins TRBV25-1 to TRBJ1-2; no clear D gene. The CDR3 is 13 residues long. Germline loops: CDR1 MGHDK, CDR2 SYGVNS. V was pared by 1 base and J by 4 bases, with 7 bases between.

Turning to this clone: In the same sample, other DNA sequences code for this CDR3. The CDR3 spells CASSYGGGQPQHF. The CDR3 region has the DNA TGTGCCAGCAGTTATGGGGGGGGTCAGCCCCAGCATTTT. The J gene is TRBJ1-5, the V gene TRBV6-2 or TRBV6-3; D possibly corresponds to TRBD1 (5 bases). This CDR3 has 13 amino acids. CDR1 MNHEY and CDR2 SVGEGT come from the germline V gene. The germline V and J ends were trimmed by 3 bases and 6 bases, with 9 bases remaining between them.

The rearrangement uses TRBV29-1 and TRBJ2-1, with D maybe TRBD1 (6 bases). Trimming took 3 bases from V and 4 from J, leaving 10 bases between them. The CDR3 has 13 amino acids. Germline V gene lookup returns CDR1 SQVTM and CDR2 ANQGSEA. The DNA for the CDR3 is TGCAGCGTTGATAGACAGGAATACAATGAGCAGTTCTTC. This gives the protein CSVDRQEYNEQFF.

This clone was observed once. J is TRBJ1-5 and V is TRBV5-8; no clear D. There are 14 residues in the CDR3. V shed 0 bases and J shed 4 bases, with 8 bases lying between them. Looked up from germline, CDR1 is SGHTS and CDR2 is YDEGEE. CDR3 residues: CASSLGIGNQPQHF. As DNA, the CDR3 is TGTGCCAGCAGCTTGGGGATCGGGAATCAGCCCCAGCATTTT.

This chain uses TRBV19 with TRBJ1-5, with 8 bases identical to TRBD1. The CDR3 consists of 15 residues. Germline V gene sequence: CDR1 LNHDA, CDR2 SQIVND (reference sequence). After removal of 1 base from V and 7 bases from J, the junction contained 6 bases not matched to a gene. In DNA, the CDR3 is TGTGCCAGTAGTATAGCCGGACAGGGACGACAGCCCCAGCATTTT. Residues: CASSIAGQGRQPQHF. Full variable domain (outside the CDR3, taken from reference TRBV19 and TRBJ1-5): DGGITQSPKYLFRKEGQNVTLSCEQNLNHDAMYWYRQDPGQGLRLIYYSQIVNDFQKGDIAEGYSVSREKKESFPLTVTSAQKNPTAFYLCASSIAGQGRQPQHFGDGTRLSIL.

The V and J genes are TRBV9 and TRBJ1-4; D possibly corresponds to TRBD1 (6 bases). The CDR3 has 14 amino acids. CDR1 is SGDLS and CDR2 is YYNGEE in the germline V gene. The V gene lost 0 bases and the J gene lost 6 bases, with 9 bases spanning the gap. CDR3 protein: CASSVAGVDEKLFF. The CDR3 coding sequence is TGTGCCAGCAGCGTAGCAGGGGTGGATGAAAAACTGTTTTTT.